The clone carrying this T cell receptor beta chain was picked up one time. The data derive from a study of regulatory T cells in long-lasting Graves disease. Time point of the sample: persistent/refractory GD, antithyroid drugs over 5 years with positive TRAb. After RNA was extracted from PBMCs, the TCR library was made from it. This CDR3 has 16 residues. Trimming took off 5 bases at V and 0 bases at J, with 14 bases between the two ends. From germline, CDR1 is MGHRA and CDR2 YSYEKL. Libraries of TCR beta came from iRepertoire HTBI primers plus Arm-PCR of CDR3 regions. TCRdb itself ran the multiplex PCR reads through MiXCR, one entry per CDR3 protein. The sample includes 350,000 to 450,000 distinct CDR3 sequences, approximately 23% seen only once; the top ten take approximately 28%.

Sequenced material: peripheral blood mononuclear cells (PBMCs), taken when the disease was refractory, from a patient treated with antithyroid drugs. The receptor was isolated from a woman in her thirties or forties with Graves disease. This rearrangement joins TRBV4-1 to TRBJ2-1; D remains unclear. The CDR3 loop is CASSFQPIHSYNEQFF. CDR3 coding DNA: TGCGCCAGCAGCTTCCAGCCAATTCACTCCTACAATGAGCAGTTCTTC.